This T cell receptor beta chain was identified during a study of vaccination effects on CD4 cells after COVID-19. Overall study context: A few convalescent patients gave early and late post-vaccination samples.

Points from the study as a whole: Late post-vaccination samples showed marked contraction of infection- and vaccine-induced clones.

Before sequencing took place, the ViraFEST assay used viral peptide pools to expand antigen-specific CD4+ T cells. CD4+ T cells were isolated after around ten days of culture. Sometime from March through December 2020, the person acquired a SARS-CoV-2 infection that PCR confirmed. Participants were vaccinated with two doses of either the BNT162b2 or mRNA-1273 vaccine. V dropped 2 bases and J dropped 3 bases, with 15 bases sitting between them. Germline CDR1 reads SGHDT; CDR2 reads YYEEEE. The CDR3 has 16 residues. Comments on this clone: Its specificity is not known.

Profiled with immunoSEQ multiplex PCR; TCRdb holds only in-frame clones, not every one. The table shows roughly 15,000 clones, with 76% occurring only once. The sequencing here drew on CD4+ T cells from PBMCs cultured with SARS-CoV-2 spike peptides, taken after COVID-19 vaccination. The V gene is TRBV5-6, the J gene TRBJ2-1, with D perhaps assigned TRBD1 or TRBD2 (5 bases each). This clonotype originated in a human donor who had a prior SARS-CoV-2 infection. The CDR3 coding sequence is TGTGCCAGCAGCTTTACCGGGGCCAACCTCTACAATGAGCAGTTCTTC. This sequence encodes CASSFTGANLYNEQFF.